The 18 T cell receptor beta chains below all came from one sample that was sequenced in a study of blood T cell repertoires in COVID-19. Generated by immunoSEQ multiplex PCR, the TCRdb table keeps only in-frame clones and is missing some. This sample has roughly 230,000 clones, with approximately 89% found just once. The sample comprised PBMCs or T cells enriched from blood (not recorded which). The source of these receptors is a woman aged 25 to 39 with acute COVID-19.

The V and J genes are TRBV7-8 and TRBJ1-1; TRBD1 matches 8 bases. The CDR3 loop spans 15 amino acids. CDR1 is SGHVS, CDR2 FQNEAQ, per germline. With V trimmed by 1 base and J by 12 bases, 13 bases remained unmatched. The CDR3 is CASSLVAGQGGSTFF. In DNA form, the CDR3 reads TGTGCCAGCAGCTTAGTGGCTGGACAGGGAGGTTCTACTTTCTTT.

The chain is built from TRBV5-1 and TRBJ1-5, with D tentatively TRBD1 (6 bases). The CDR3 runs to 14 residues. V was clipped by 4 bases and J by 7 bases, with 15 bases between them. Looked up from germline, CDR1 is SGHRS and CDR2 is YFSETQ. The CDR3 is CASSVEQGQQPQHF. In nucleotides, the CDR3 is TGCGCCAGCAGCGTCGAGCAGGGGCAGCAGCCCCAGCATTTT. Complete variable domain (other parts from reference TRBV5-1 and TRBJ1-5): KAGVTQTPRYLIKTRGQQVTLSCSPISGHRSVSWYQQTPGQGLQFLFEYFSETQRNKGNFPGRFSGRQFSNSRSEMNVSTLELGDSALYLCASSVEQGQQPQHFGDGTRLSIL.

The chain has TRBV7-6 and TRBJ2-7; TRBD1 agrees at 9 bases. CDR1 SGHVS and CDR2 FNYEAQ come from the germline V gene. This CDR3 spans 15 amino acids. V shed 2 bases and J 7 bases; nucleotides not matched to a gene: 9. The CDR3 bases are TGTGCCAGCAGCTTACTGGGACAGGGCCCCTCTGAGCAGTACTTC. Its protein is CASSLLGQGPSEQYF.

This clone was seen many times. V and J are TRBV4-1 and TRBJ2-7; 9 positions match TRBD1. Germline assignment: CDR1 MGHRA and CDR2 YSYEKL. V lost 0 bases and J lost 7; bases outside the gene matches: 7. This CDR3 contains 15 residues. The CDR3 nucleotides are TGCGCCAGCAGCCAAGATAGGGACAGGGTCTTTGAGCAGTACTTC. It is translated as CASSQDRDRVFEQYF.

The chain employs TRBV2 and TRBJ2-2, with D perhaps matching TRBD2 (6 bases). V was trimmed by 8 bases and J by 3 bases, leaving 16 bases between them. CDR1 and CDR2 from the germline V gene are SNHLY and FYNNEI. CDR3 length: 15 residues. The CDR3 region is CASQRTGEDTGELFF. The DNA for the CDR3 is TGTGCCAGCCAACGGACCGGGGAGGACACCGGGGAGCTGTTTTTT.

V is TRBV3-1 (or the pseudogene TRBV3-2) and J is TRBJ2-7, with D possibly TRBD2 on 5 matching bases. Trimming shortened V by 4 bases and J by 2 bases, and 15 bases separated the two germline ends. CDR1 is LGHDT and CDR2 is YNNKEL in the germline V gene (reference sequence). The CDR3 has 15 residues. The CDR3 region is CASSPSHGDPYEQYF. The CDR3, as DNA: TGTGCCAGCAGCCCCTCCCACGGGGATCCCTACGAGCAGTACTTC.

The CDR3 region has the DNA TGTGCCAGCAGCGGGTACTCCTACGAGCAGTACTTC. This translates into CASSGYSYEQYF. This chain connects TRBV6-5 to TRBJ2-7; the D is unclear. Germline values: CDR1 MNHEY, CDR2 SVGAGI. V was shortened by 6 bases and J by 0 bases, with 6 bases between the two germline ends. This CDR3 is built from 12 residues.

The CDR3 here is CASSLGGGPNEQFF. The CDR3 nucleotides read TGTGCCAGCAGTTTGGGCGGGGGGCCCAATGAGCAGTTCTTC. The J gene is TRBJ2-1, the V gene TRBV27; 8 bases are shared with TRBD2. Germline CDR1 MNHEY, CDR2 SMNVEV (reference sequence). The CDR3 is made up of 14 amino acids. With 3 bases clipped from V and 6 bases from J, the junction kept 4 bases outside the gene matches.

The genes are TRBV9 and TRBJ1-2; 7 nucleotides match TRBD1. Germline CDR1 reads SGDLS; CDR2 reads YYNGEE. J was trimmed by 2 bases and V by 1 base; bases with no gene match: 8. This CDR3 contains 16 residues. CDR3 coding DNA: TGTGCCAGCAGCGTACTTCACAGGGGAGAAAACTATGGCTACACCTTC. This codes for CASSVLHRGENYGYTF. The whole variable domain, filled in from reference TRBV9 and TRBJ1-2, reads DSGVTQTPKHLITATGQRVTLRCSPRSGDLSVYWYQQSLDQGLQFLIQYYNGEERAKGNILERFSAQQFPDLHSELNLSSLELGDSALYFCASSVLHRGENYGYTFGSGTRLTVV.

The chain employs TRBV9 and TRBJ1-1, with D possibly TRBD1 on 6 matching bases. V was clipped by 0 bases and J by 4 bases, with 10 bases between them. This CDR3 has 14 residues. The germline V gene encodes CDR1 SGDLS and CDR2 YYNGEE. The CDR3, as DNA: TGTGCCAGCAGCGTAGCAGGGGTGGGCACTGAAGCTTTCTTT. Its protein product is CASSVAGVGTEAFF.

This clone was detected once. The chain links TRBV2 to TRBJ2-7; 10 nucleotides line up with TRBD2. Germline-derived CDR1 and CDR2 are SNHLY and FYNNEI. The CDR3 sequence is 16 residues long. V lost 8 bases, J lost 2 bases, and 12 bases stayed unmatched. The CDR3 DNA is TGTGCCAGCGTCCCGCTTCGGCTAGCGGGGGCCTACGAGCAGTACTTC. It translates to CASVPLRLAGAYEQYF.

J is TRBJ1-1 and V is TRBV7-8; D is ambiguous. Trimming took off 5 bases at V and 1 base at J, with 11 bases between the two ends. The CDR3 extends over 14 amino acids. Germline CDR1 reads SGHVS; CDR2 reads FQNEAQ. CDR3 bases: TGTGCCAGCAGCAGGGATGGGAGGAACACTGAAGCTTTCTTT. It is translated as CASSRDGRNTEAFF.

This sequence joins TRBV5-4 and TRBJ2-3; TRBD2 matches at 12 bases. The CDR3 totals 15 residues. The V segment lost 4 bases and the J segment 9 bases; nucleotides outside the gene matches: 9. Germline V gene data show CDR1 as SGHNT and CDR2 as YYREEE (reference sequence). CDR3 bases: TGTGCCAGCAGCCCTACACTAGCGGGGGGATCGACGCAGTATTTT. This encodes CASSPTLAGGSTQYF.

In the case of this clone: One junction end does not reproduce the germline sequence, and a read error may be involved. The chain employs TRBV4-3 and TRBJ1-1, with 8 bases lining up with TRBD1. The CDR3 loop spans 16 amino acids. CDR1 LGHNA and CDR2 YSLEER come from the germline V gene. The DNA of the CDR3 is TGCGCCAGCAGTCAAGAGACTGCAGGGGGCGGGACTGAAGCTTTCTTT. Its protein product is CASSQETAGGGTEAFF.

The chain uses TRBV7-2 and TRBJ2-3; 7 bases align to TRBD2. CDR1 and CDR2 (germline): SGHTA, FQGNSA. Trimming took 0 bases from V and 6 from J; bases not matched to a gene: 9. The CDR3 contains 16 residues. This chain's CDR3 is CASSLAASGRMDTQYF. The CDR3 coding sequence is TGTGCCAGCAGCTTAGCGGCTAGCGGACGCATGGATACGCAGTATTTT.

The chain employs TRBV10-3 and TRBJ1-4, with D uncertain. The CDR3 loop spans 15 amino acids. Trimming pared 0 bases from V and 3 bases from J, leaving 8 bases between. Germline values: CDR1 ENHRY, CDR2 SYGVKD. The CDR3 loop reads CAISESRVPNEKLFF. The CDR3 nucleotides read TGTGCCATCAGTGAGTCCCGGGTGCCTAATGAAAAACTGTTTTTT.

V is TRBV19 and J is TRBJ2-5; D not certain. This CDR3 region has 14 residues. The germline V and J ends were trimmed by 7 bases and 2 bases, with 14 bases remaining between them. Germline-derived CDR1 and CDR2 are LNHDA and SQIVND (reference sequence). This CDR3 is CASTPSWRQETQYF. The CDR3, as DNA: TGTGCCAGTACCCCCTCTTGGAGACAAGAGACCCAGTACTTC.

The chain is built from TRBV10-3 and TRBJ2-3; 11 bases are shared with TRBD2. Germline V lookup: CDR1 ENHRY, CDR2 SYGVKD. This CDR3 spans 17 amino acids. Trimming cost V 0 bases and J 2 bases; bases outside gene matches: 4. CDR3 DNA: TGTGCCATCAGTGAGTCCAAGGGACTAGCGGACACAGATACGCAGTATTTT. Its translation is CAISESKGLADTDTQYF.